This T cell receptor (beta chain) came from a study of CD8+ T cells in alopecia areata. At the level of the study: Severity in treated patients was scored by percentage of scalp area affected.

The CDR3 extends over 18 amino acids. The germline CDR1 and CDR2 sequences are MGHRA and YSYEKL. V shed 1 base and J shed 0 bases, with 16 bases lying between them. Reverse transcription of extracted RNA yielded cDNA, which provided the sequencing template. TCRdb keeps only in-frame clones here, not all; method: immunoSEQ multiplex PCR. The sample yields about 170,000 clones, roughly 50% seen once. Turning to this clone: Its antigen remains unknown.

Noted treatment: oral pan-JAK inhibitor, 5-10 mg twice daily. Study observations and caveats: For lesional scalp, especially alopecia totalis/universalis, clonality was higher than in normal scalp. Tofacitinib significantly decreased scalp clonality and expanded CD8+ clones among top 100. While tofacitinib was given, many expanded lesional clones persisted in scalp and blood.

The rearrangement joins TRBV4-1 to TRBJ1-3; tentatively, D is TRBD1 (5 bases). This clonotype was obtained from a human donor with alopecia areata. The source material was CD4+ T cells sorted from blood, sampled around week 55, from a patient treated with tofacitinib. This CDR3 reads CASSQASQDTLSGNTIYF. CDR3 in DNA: TGCGCCAGCAGCCAAGCCTCTCAGGACACCCTCTCTGGAAACACCATATATTTT.